This is a list of T cell receptor beta chains from one sample in a study of beta chain features in type 1 diabetes. Only in-frame clones appear in the TCRdb table, and some are missing; sequencing was by immunoSEQ multiplex PCR. The table lists 140,000 or so clones, approximately 9.2% of them singletons. Sequencing input: central memory CD4+ T cells from blood. Receptors were obtained from a man younger than 30 in good health. CDR3s include the opening cysteine and the closing phenylalanine or tryptophan. D genes are given only for firm matches. Some rows have no size entry. The others give once, few or many, or a class for an expanded clone.

V,D,J,size,DNA,CDR3
TRBV7-9,TRBD2,TRBJ2-1,few,TGTGCCAGCAGCTTAGATCTTTTGTCGGCGGGGGGGAACAATGAGCAGTTCTTC,CASSLDLLSAGGNNEQFF
TRBV4-2,.,TRBJ1-1,few,TGTGCCAGCAGCCAAGAGAGGGGGGGACTGACTGAAGCTTTCTTT,CASSQERGGLTEAFF
TRBV2,.,TRBJ1-1,few,TGTGCCAGCAGTAGCAGGGTTGCCAACACTGAAGCTTTCTTT,CASSSRVANTEAFF
TRBV2,.,TRBJ2-5,few,TGTGCCAGCAGGAGACCAGGGGAGACCCAGTACTTC,CASRRPGETQYF
TRBV18,.,TRBJ1-3,few,TGTGCCAGCTCACCAGCCAGTGGTGGAAACACCATATATTTT,CASSPASGGNTIYF
TRBV29-1,.,TRBJ1-2,few,TGCAGCGCCGGATCGACAGGAGGAAACTATGGCTACACCTTC,CSAGSTGGNYGYTF
TRBV29-1,.,TRBJ2-7,.,TGCAGCGTTGAATGGCGACCGGGGGACCACGAGCAGTACTTC,CSVEWRPGDHEQYF
TRBV10-3,.,TRBJ2-3,few,TGTGCCATCAGCCCATCCACAGATACGCAGTATTTT,CAISPSTDTQYF
TRBV21-1,.,TRBJ2-7,few,TGTGCCAGCAGCAAAGTTGGAGGGTTGATGGGCGAGCAGTACTTC,CASSKVGGLMGEQYF
TRBV10-3,TRBD1,TRBJ2-7,few,TGTGCCATCAGGCCCGGGACAGGGGGCATCTACGAGCAGTACTTC,CAIRPGTGGIYEQYF
TRBV6-5,.,TRBJ2-3,.,TGTGCCAGCAGTCCTGGGACTGGAGATACGCAGTATTTT,CASSPGTGDTQYF
TRBV9,TRBD2,TRBJ2-2,few,TGTGCCAGCAGCCCGGGAAGCGGGGGGGCCTACACCGGGGAGCTGTTTTTT,CASSPGSGGAYTGELFF
TRBV10-3,TRBD2,TRBJ2-5,few,TGTGCCATCAGTGAGGGACTAGCGGGGTCAGAGACCCAGTACTTC,CAISEGLAGSETQYF
TRBV7-3,TRBD2,TRBJ2-7,.,TGTGCCAGCAGCTTAACAGGGACTAGCGGGGGCAACGAGCAGTACTTC,CASSLTGTSGGNEQYF
TRBV14,TRBD2,TRBJ2-7,.,TGTGCCAGCAGCCGTGCAATCGCGGGGGGGCTCGCGCAGTACTTC,CASSRAIAGGLAQYF
TRBV5-4,TRBD1,TRBJ1-2,few,TGTGCCAGCAGCTTGGGGAGACAGGGGGCGGACTATGGCTACACCTTC,CASSLGRQGADYGYTF
TRBV7-2,.,TRBJ1-1,few,TGTGCCAGCAGCTTGTATGCAGGGAGGAAGGACACTGAAGCTTTCTTT,CASSLYAGRKDTEAFF
TRBV7-9,TRBD2,TRBJ2-1,few,TGTGCCAGCAGCTTAATAGGGGGGCGTCTAGCGGGGAACAATGAGCAGTTCTTC,CASSLIGGRLAGNNEQFF
TRBV14,.,TRBJ2-5,.,TGTGCCAGCAGCCAGAGACAGAGAACTCAAGAGACCCAGTACTTC,CASSQRQRTQETQYF
TRBV10-3,.,TRBJ1-5,.,TGTGCCATCACGGGACAACACAATCAGCCCCAGCATTTT,CAITGQHNQPQHF
TRBV5-1,TRBD2,TRBJ2-3,few,TGCGCCAGCAGCTTGGGGACTAGCGGGGCAGGCACAGATACGCAGTATTTT,CASSLGTSGAGTDTQYF
TRBV6-6,.,TRBJ1-3,.,TGTGCCAGCAGTTACCCCAGGGGAAACGGTGGAAACACCATATATTTT,CASSYPRGNGGNTIYF
TRBV7-3,.,TRBJ2-2,.,TGTGCCAGCAGTTCGACCAGACAGTTTACGAACACCGGGGAGCTGTTTTTT,CASSSTRQFTNTGELFF
TRBV4-1,TRBD1,TRBJ1-1,.,TGCGCCAGCAGCGGGACAGTGAACACTGAAGCTTTCTTT,CASSGTVNTEAFF
TRBV10-3,TRBD2,TRBJ2-2,few,TGTGCGATAGCGGGGGGCCAACTGAACACCGGGGAGCTGTTTTTT,CAIAGGQLNTGELFF
TRBV30,.,TRBJ2-7,few,TGTGCCTGCCCGGGTCTCAACGAGCAGTACTTC,CACPGLNEQYF
TRBV6-5,.,TRBJ2-4,few,TGTGCCAGCAGCACCAGCGAAAACATTCAGTACTTC,CASSTSENIQYF
TRBV4-3,.,TRBJ1-4,.,TGCGCCAGCAGCCAAGTACAGGGTGCAACTAATGAAAAACTGTTTTTT,CASSQVQGATNEKLFF
TRBV11-2,.,TRBJ1-2,few,TGTGCCAGCAGCCCGACAGGTATTAACTATGGCTACACCTTC,CASSPTGINYGYTF
TRBV7-2,.,TRBJ2-7,.,TGTGCCAGCAGCGGCAGGGGTGGGGTTTGGGACTACGAGCAGTACTTC,CASSGRGGVWDYEQYF
TRBV7-2,.,TRBJ2-7,.,TGTGCCAGCAGCTTGGGGACATATTACGAGCAGTACTTC,CASSLGTYYEQYF
TRBV5-1,.,TRBJ2-3,.,TGCGCCAGCAGCTTATCCTGGACAGCCCGCACAGATACGCAGTATTTT,CASSLSWTARTDTQYF
TRBV4-3,.,TRBJ1-2,few,TGCGCCAGCAGCCAAGATTCAGGGACTTACTATGGCTACACCTTC,CASSQDSGTYYGYTF
TRBV4-3,TRBD2,TRBJ2-7,many,TGCGCCAGCAGCCAAGAACCGGGGGGGACCTACGAGCAGTACTTC,CASSQEPGGTYEQYF
TRBV9,TRBD2,TRBJ2-1,.,TGTGCCAGCAGCGTAGGAGCGGGACTCTACAATGAGCAGTTCTTC,CASSVGAGLYNEQFF
TRBV7-3,TRBD2,TRBJ2-2,few,TGTGCCAGCAGCTTAATCGGACTAGCGGCGAACACCGGGGAGCTGTTTTTT,CASSLIGLAANTGELFF
TRBV6-5,TRBD1,TRBJ1-1,few,TGTGCCAGCAACCTACAGGGGGACACTGAAGCTTTCTTT,CASNLQGDTEAFF
TRBV7-2,.,TRBJ2-7,few,TGTGCCAGTACCAAACAGGGCTACGAGCAGTACTTC,CASTKQGYEQYF
TRBV6-1,.,TRBJ1-6,.,TGTGCCAGCAGTACGAGAGGGGGCTATAATTCACCCCTCCACTTT,CASSTRGGYNSPLHF
TRBV29-1,.,TRBJ2-3,few,TGCAGCGTTGGGGGCAGGGTAGGCACAGATACGCAGTATTTT,CSVGGRVGTDTQYF
TRBV4-1,TRBD1,TRBJ2-1,.,TGCGCCAGCAGCCAACGGGGACAGGGAGGCTACAATGAGCAGTTCTTC,CASSQRGQGGYNEQFF